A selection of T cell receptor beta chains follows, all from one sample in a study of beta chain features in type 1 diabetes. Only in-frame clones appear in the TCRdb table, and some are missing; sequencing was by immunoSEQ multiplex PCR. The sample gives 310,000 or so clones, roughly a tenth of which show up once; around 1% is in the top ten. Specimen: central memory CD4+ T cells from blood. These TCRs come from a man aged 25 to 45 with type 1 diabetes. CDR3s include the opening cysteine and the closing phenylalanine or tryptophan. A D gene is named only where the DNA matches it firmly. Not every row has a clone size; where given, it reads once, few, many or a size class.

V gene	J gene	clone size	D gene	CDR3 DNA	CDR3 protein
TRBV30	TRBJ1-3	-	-	TGTGCCTTATCCCGGACGCGGCACTCTGGAAACACCATATATTTT	CALSRTRHSGNTIYF
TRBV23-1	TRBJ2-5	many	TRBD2	TGCGCCAGCAGTCAACACCCGAACCCAAGTCTAGCGGGGGGCCGTGGAGAGACCCAGTACTTC	CASSQHPNPSLAGGRGETQYF
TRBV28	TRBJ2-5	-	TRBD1	TGTGCCAGCAGTCGAGGACAGGGCGTCCTGGAGGAGACCCAGTACTTC	CASSRGQGVLEETQYF
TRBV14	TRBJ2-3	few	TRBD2	TGTGCCAGCAGCCCCGGACTAGCTACAGATACGCAGTATTTT	CASSPGLATDTQYF
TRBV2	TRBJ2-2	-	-	TGTGCCAGCCGACCGACAGGATCTAACACCGGGGAGCTGTTTTTT	CASRPTGSNTGELFF
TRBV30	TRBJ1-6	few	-	TGTGCCTGGGGGGAAAGGACCTATAATTCACCCCTCCACTTT	CAWGERTYNSPLHF
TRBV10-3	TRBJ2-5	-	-	TGTGCCATCAGTGTCTCCTTTGGAAAGGGCGAAGAGACCCAGTACTTC	CAISVSFGKGEETQYF
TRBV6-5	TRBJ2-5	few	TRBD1	TGTGCCAGCAGTTACCAAGGGACAGGGGTACCGGAGACCCAGTACTTC	CASSYQGTGVPETQYF
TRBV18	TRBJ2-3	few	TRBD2	TGTGCCAGCTCAACAACAGGACTAGCGACCACAGATACGCAGTATTTT	CASSTTGLATTDTQYF
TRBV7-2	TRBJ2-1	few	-	TGTGCCAGCAGCTTAGAGGTGGTAGCGGCAGGCTATGAGCAGTTCTTC	CASSLEVVAAGYEQFF